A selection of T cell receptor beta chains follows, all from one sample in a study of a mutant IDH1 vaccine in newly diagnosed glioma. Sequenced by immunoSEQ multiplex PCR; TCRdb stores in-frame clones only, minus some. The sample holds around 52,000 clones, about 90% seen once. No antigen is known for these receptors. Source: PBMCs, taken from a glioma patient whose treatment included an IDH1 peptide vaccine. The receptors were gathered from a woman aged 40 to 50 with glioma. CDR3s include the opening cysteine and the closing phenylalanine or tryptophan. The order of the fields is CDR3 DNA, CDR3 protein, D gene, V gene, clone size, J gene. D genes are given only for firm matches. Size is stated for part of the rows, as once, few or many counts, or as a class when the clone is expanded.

DNA: TGCGCCAGCAGCTTGGCCGGGGGGGCCGGGGAGCTGTTTTTT; CDR3: CASSLAGGAGELFF; D: TRBD2; V: TRBV5-1; size: NA; J: TRBJ2-2
DNA: TGTGCCAGCAGTGAGTTATGGACAACTACCGGGGAGCTGTTTTTT; CDR3: CASSELWTTTGELFF; D: NA; V: TRBV6-4; size: NA; J: TRBJ2-2
DNA: TGTGCCAGCAGCCAAGATTCAGGGTCAGTCTATGGCTACACCTTC; CDR3: CASSQDSGSVYGYTF; D: NA; V: TRBV14; size: NA; J: TRBJ1-2
DNA: TGTGCCAGCAGACCCGGGACAGGGATCTACAATGAGCAGTTCTTC; CDR3: CASRPGTGIYNEQFF; D: TRBD1; V: TRBV5-8; size: NA; J: TRBJ2-1
DNA: TGTGCCAGCAGCTTGAGGGGGGTTACTTACGAGCAGTACTTC; CDR3: CASSLRGVTYEQYF; D: NA; V: TRBV5-8; size: NA; J: TRBJ2-7
DNA: TGCGCCAGCAGCCGACAGGGGGCAACGGGCGAGCAGTACTTC; CDR3: CASSRQGATGEQYF; D: TRBD1; V: TRBV10-1; size: NA; J: TRBJ2-7
DNA: TGTGCCAGCTCAGCTTCGACCGGAACACTAGAAGCTTTCTTT; CDR3: CASSASTGTLEAFF; D: NA; V: TRBV18; size: few; J: TRBJ1-1
DNA: TGTGCCAGCAGCTTAGCCGGGAGGGTAGAGACCCAGTACTTC; CDR3: CASSLAGRVETQYF; D: TRBD2; V: TRBV7-2; size: NA; J: TRBJ2-5
DNA: TGTGCCAGTCAGACCAAGAGGATGAACACTGAAGCTTTCTTT; CDR3: CASQTKRMNTEAFF; D: NA; V: TRBV2; size: NA; J: TRBJ1-1
DNA: TGTGCCAGCAGCCGTGGGGGTGGGGAGCAGTACTTC; CDR3: CASSRGGGEQYF; D: NA; V: TRBV11-3; size: NA; J: TRBJ2-7
DNA: TGTGCCAGCAGCTTCAGTTACAATGAGCAGTTCTTC; CDR3: CASSFSYNEQFF; D: NA; V: TRBV7-2; size: NA; J: TRBJ2-1
DNA: TGTGCCAGCAGTTACTCACGGGGGGGGGAGACCCAGTACTTC; CDR3: CASSYSRGGETQYF; D: TRBD2; V: TRBV6-6; size: NA; J: TRBJ2-5
DNA: TGTGCCAGCAGGTTGGGGAGGGGGATAATTGGTGAAGCTTTCTTT; CDR3: CASRLGRGIIGEAFF; D: NA; V: TRBV6-5; size: NA; J: TRBJ1-1
DNA: TGTGCCATCAGTGATACGGGGCACGCTAATGAAAAACTGTTTTTT; CDR3: CAISDTGHANEKLFF; D: NA; V: TRBV10-3; size: NA; J: TRBJ1-4
DNA: TGTGCCAGCGGTAGAGGGCTCTCTGGAAACACCATATATTTT; CDR3: CASGRGLSGNTIYF; D: NA; V: TRBV9; size: NA; J: TRBJ1-3
DNA: TGTGCCAGCAGTTACTCAGGAGGGTCTCCCTACGAGCAGTACTTC; CDR3: CASSYSGGSPYEQYF; D: NA; V: TRBV6-5; size: NA; J: TRBJ2-7
DNA: TGTGCCAGCCGGACAGGAACCATGAACACTGAAGCTTTCTTT; CDR3: CASRTGTMNTEAFF; D: TRBD1; V: TRBV5-8; size: NA; J: TRBJ1-1
DNA: TGTGCCAGCAGCCAAAGAGAAGCGGGGGGGCAAGAGACCCAGTACTTC; CDR3: CASSQREAGGQETQYF; D: TRBD2; V: TRBV4-2; size: NA; J: TRBJ2-5
DNA: TGTGCCAGCAGTGGACCCGACAGGGGGAGGGGGGAGCTGTTTTTT; CDR3: CASSGPDRGRGELFF; D: TRBD1; V: TRBV6-1; size: once; J: TRBJ2-2
DNA: TGTGCCAGCAGTGAAGCTAGCCCCGGGACAGGGGGGGAAAAACTGTTTTTT; CDR3: CASSEASPGTGGEKLFF; D: TRBD1; V: TRBV6-1; size: NA; J: TRBJ1-4
DNA: TGCGCCAGCAGCCAGCGGACAGGGAACTACAATGAGCAGTTCTTC; CDR3: CASSQRTGNYNEQFF; D: TRBD1; V: TRBV4-3; size: few; J: TRBJ2-1
DNA: TGTGCCACCAGCAGAGATAGACTAGCGGGACTGAACACCGGGGAGCTGTTTTTT; CDR3: CATSRDRLAGLNTGELFF; D: TRBD2; V: TRBV15; size: NA; J: TRBJ2-2
DNA: TGTGCCAGCAGTAACTGGGACAGGCAAGAGACCCAGTACTTC; CDR3: CASSNWDRQETQYF; D: TRBD1; V: TRBV6-5; size: once; J: TRBJ2-5
DNA: TGTGCCAGCAGCCAAGATATCATCCGGAGCAATGAGCAGTTCTTC; CDR3: CASSQDIIRSNEQFF; D: NA; V: TRBV14; size: NA; J: TRBJ2-1
DNA: TGTGCCAGCAGCTTAGGAGGTGGTGGGGAGCAGTACTTC; CDR3: CASSLGGGGEQYF; D: NA; V: TRBV7-9; size: NA; J: TRBJ2-7
DNA: TGTGCCAGCAGTGATGACAGGTTAACCCCCTCTGGGGCCAACGTCCTGACTTTC; CDR3: CASSDDRLTPSGANVLTF; D: NA; V: TRBV2; size: NA; J: TRBJ2-6
DNA: TGTGCCATCGGGGGTATCGGCGGCCCGAACAATGAGCAGTTCTTC; CDR3: CAIGGIGGPNNEQFF; D: NA; V: TRBV10-3; size: NA; J: TRBJ2-1
DNA: TGTGCCAGTAGGAAGGTAGCGGGGACCCACGAGCAGTACTTC; CDR3: CASRKVAGTHEQYF; D: TRBD2; V: TRBV19; size: NA; J: TRBJ2-7
DNA: TGTGCCAGTATTGCCAGGGTAGGAGAGACCCAGTACTTC; CDR3: CASIARVGETQYF; D: NA; V: TRBV19; size: few; J: TRBJ2-5
DNA: TGTGCCAGCCAGGGGGGGATCTACAATGAGCAGTTCTTC; CDR3: CASQGGIYNEQFF; D: NA; V: TRBV27; size: NA; J: TRBJ2-1
DNA: TGTGCCAGCAGCCTTATCCGACGGGGACCGAACACCGGGGAGCTGTTTTTT; CDR3: CASSLIRRGPNTGELFF; D: NA; V: TRBV7-9; size: NA; J: TRBJ2-2
DNA: TGTGCTGTTCTTGGACCATCCGATCTGAAGACCCAGTACTTC; CDR3: CAVLGPSDLKTQYF; D: NA; V: TRBV2; size: NA; J: TRBJ2-5
DNA: TGTGCCATCAAGTTACTAGCGGGGGGTGCCGGGGAGCTGTTTTTT; CDR3: CAIKLLAGGAGELFF; D: TRBD2; V: TRBV10-3; size: NA; J: TRBJ2-2
DNA: TGTGCCAGCAGTGAAGACACCGGGGAGCTGTTTTTT; CDR3: CASSEDTGELFF; D: NA; V: TRBV6-1; size: NA; J: TRBJ2-2
DNA: TGCGCCAGGACGAGCGAGATCCGGACAGGCTTGAATCAGCCCCAGCATTTT; CDR3: CARTSEIRTGLNQPQHF; D: TRBD1; V: TRBV5-1; size: NA; J: TRBJ1-5
DNA: TGTGCCAGCAGCCTAAGGGACAGCCTGACAGATACGCAGTATTTT; CDR3: CASSLRDSLTDTQYF; D: TRBD1; V: TRBV7-6; size: NA; J: TRBJ2-3
DNA: TGTGCCAGCAGGCCCGGGGGGGGGCTGAACACTGAAGCTTTCTTT; CDR3: CASRPGGGLNTEAFF; D: NA; V: TRBV28; size: NA; J: TRBJ1-1
DNA: TGTGCCAGCAGCCAAGAGAGAGTTGGAGTCCGGGGGCAAGAGACCCAGTACTTC; CDR3: CASSQERVGVRGQETQYF; D: NA; V: TRBV4-2; size: NA; J: TRBJ2-5
DNA: TGTGCCAGCAGTGCGGGCGGGGCCCCTCCGAACACTGAAGCTTTCTTT; CDR3: CASSAGGAPPNTEAFF; D: NA; V: TRBV2; size: NA; J: TRBJ1-1
DNA: TGTGCCAGCAGCCTTGGGACATTTAATGAAAAACTGTTTTTT; CDR3: CASSLGTFNEKLFF; D: NA; V: TRBV7-2; size: NA; J: TRBJ1-4